A selection of T cell receptor beta chains follows, all from one sample in a study of T cell repertoires in cytomegalovirus infection. Each CDR3 protein gets one entry after TCRdb re-called the reads with MiXCR. Of nearly 650,000 distinct CDR3 sequences listed, roughly a quarter are singletons. The material sequenced was CD8+ T cells from PBMCs. The source of these receptors is a human donor in good health (CMV status not recorded). Some clones in this sample may be carry-over from other donors' samples. Both conserved end residues are part of each CDR3. Fields, in order: CDR3 length, D gene, clone size, J gene, V gene, CDR3 protein, CDR3 DNA. A D gene is named only where the DNA matches it firmly. Not all rows give a size; the values are once, few, many and, for expanded clones, a class.

cdr3_length: 10; d_call: NA; clone_size: many; j_call: TRBJ1-2; v_call: TRBV7-9; cdr3_aa: CASSEAGYTF; cdr3_nt: TGTGCCAGCAGCGAGGCCGGCTACACCTTC
cdr3_length: 15; d_call: TRBD1; clone_size: few; j_call: TRBJ1-5; v_call: TRBV28; cdr3_aa: CASSRPRDREPPQHF; cdr3_nt: TGTGCCAGCAGCCGCCCCCGGGACAGGGAACCGCCCCAGCATTTT
cdr3_length: 14; d_call: NA; clone_size: many; j_call: TRBJ2-2; v_call: TRBV7-2; cdr3_aa: CASSIFGNTGELFF; cdr3_nt: TGTGCCAGCAGCATCTTCGGGAACACCGGGGAGCTGTTTTTT
cdr3_length: 15; d_call: NA; clone_size: many; j_call: TRBJ2-3; v_call: TRBV7-2; cdr3_aa: CASSPWANEDDTQYF; cdr3_nt: TGTGCCAGCAGCCCCTGGGCCAACGAGGATGATACGCAGTATTTT
cdr3_length: 15; d_call: TRBD1; clone_size: once; j_call: TRBJ1-1; v_call: TRBV28; cdr3_aa: CASSFGQGGVTEAFF; cdr3_nt: TGTGCCAGCAGTTTTGGACAGGGGGGGGTCACTGAAGCTTTCTTT
cdr3_length: 13; d_call: NA; clone_size: few; j_call: TRBJ2-7; v_call: TRBV6-1; cdr3_aa: CASSAVFAYEQYF; cdr3_nt: TGTGCCAGCAGTGCGGTGTTTGCCTACGAGCAGTACTTC
cdr3_length: 13; d_call: NA; clone_size: NA; j_call: TRBJ2-2; v_call: TRBV20-1; cdr3_aa: CSARDVDSGELFF; cdr3_nt: TGCAGTGCTAGAGATGTGGATTCCGGGGAGCTGTTTTTT
cdr3_length: 16; d_call: NA; clone_size: many; j_call: TRBJ2-7; v_call: TRBV7-2; cdr3_aa: CASSVETGFSSYEQYF; cdr3_nt: TGTGCCAGCAGCGTAGAAACAGGGTTTTCGTCCTACGAGCAGTACTTC
cdr3_length: 13; d_call: TRBD1; clone_size: NA; j_call: TRBJ1-2; v_call: TRBV20-1; cdr3_aa: CSAGQGVYYGYTF; cdr3_nt: TGCAGTGCGGGACAGGGAGTTTACTATGGCTACACCTTC
cdr3_length: 16; d_call: NA; clone_size: many; j_call: TRBJ2-1; v_call: TRBV7-2; cdr3_aa: CASSLEGLAPYNEQFF; cdr3_nt: TGTGCCAGCAGCTTAGAAGGTCTAGCTCCCTACAATGAGCAGTTCTTC
cdr3_length: 15; d_call: NA; clone_size: NA; j_call: TRBJ2-1; v_call: TRBV28; cdr3_aa: CASRQPSDSHNEQFF; cdr3_nt: TGTGCCAGCAGGCAACCATCGGACAGTCACAATGAGCAGTTCTTC
cdr3_length: 17; d_call: NA; clone_size: few; j_call: TRBJ1-4; v_call: TRBV20-1; cdr3_aa: CSARFGKAIATNEKLFF; cdr3_nt: TGCAGTGCTAGATTCGGCAAGGCCATTGCAACTAATGAAAAACTGTTTTTT
cdr3_length: 15; d_call: TRBD1; clone_size: many; j_call: TRBJ1-5; v_call: TRBV12-3/TRBV12-4; cdr3_aa: CASMLPGQLNQPQHF; cdr3_nt: TGTGCCAGCATGCTACCGGGACAGCTGAATCAGCCCCAGCATTTT
cdr3_length: 12; d_call: NA; clone_size: few; j_call: TRBJ2-1; v_call: TRBV2; cdr3_aa: CASRTSYNEQFF; cdr3_nt: TGTGCCAGCAGAACTTCCTACAATGAGCAGTTCTTC
cdr3_length: 12; d_call: NA; clone_size: many; j_call: TRBJ2-5; v_call: TRBV7-9; cdr3_aa: CASSLDQETQYF; cdr3_nt: TGTGCCAGCAGCTTAGATCAGGAGACCCAGTACTTC
cdr3_length: 13; d_call: NA; clone_size: many; j_call: TRBJ1-6; v_call: TRBV7-6; cdr3_aa: CASSFERNSPLHF; cdr3_nt: TGTGCCAGCAGCTTTGAAAGGAATTCACCCCTCCACTTT
cdr3_length: 14; d_call: NA; clone_size: many; j_call: TRBJ1-1; v_call: TRBV7-6; cdr3_aa: CASSAGRGNTEAFF; cdr3_nt: TGTGCCAGCAGCGCCGGACGGGGGAACACTGAAGCTTTCTTT
cdr3_length: 13; d_call: NA; clone_size: NA; j_call: TRBJ1-6; v_call: TRBV20-1; cdr3_aa: CSARRMLPSPLHF; cdr3_nt: TGCAGTGCTAGAAGGATGTTACCCTCACCCCTCCACTTT
cdr3_length: 17; d_call: TRBD2; clone_size: many; j_call: TRBJ2-3; v_call: TRBV7-2; cdr3_aa: CASSLVPGLVSADTQYF; cdr3_nt: TGTGCCAGCAGCCTCGTCCCGGGACTAGTTTCCGCAGATACGCAGTATTTT
cdr3_length: 14; d_call: TRBD2; clone_size: few; j_call: TRBJ2-1; v_call: TRBV10-3; cdr3_aa: CAISRASGDNEQFF; cdr3_nt: TGTGCCATCAGTAGGGCTAGCGGGGACAATGAGCAGTTCTTC
cdr3_length: 16; d_call: TRBD2; clone_size: NA; j_call: TRBJ2-3; v_call: TRBV27; cdr3_aa: CASRPPYGGFTDTQYF; cdr3_nt: TGTGCCAGCAGACCCCCTTACGGGGGGTTCACAGATACGCAGTATTTT
cdr3_length: 13; d_call: NA; clone_size: NA; j_call: TRBJ1-1; v_call: TRBV29-1; cdr3_aa: CSVENMLNTEAFF; cdr3_nt: TGCAGCGTTGAGAATATGTTGAACACTGAAGCTTTCTTT
cdr3_length: 15; d_call: NA; clone_size: few; j_call: TRBJ2-7; v_call: TRBV2; cdr3_aa: CASSPFGTDAYEQYF; cdr3_nt: TGTGCCAGCAGCCCCTTTGGGACCGACGCCTACGAGCAGTACTTC
cdr3_length: 13; d_call: NA; clone_size: NA; j_call: TRBJ2-1; v_call: TRBV20-1; cdr3_aa: CSAFRDLAPLQFF; cdr3_nt: TGCAGTGCTTTCCGGGACCTGGCTCCCTTGCAGTTCTTC
cdr3_length: 13; d_call: NA; clone_size: NA; j_call: TRBJ1-1; v_call: TRBV6-2/TRBV6-3; cdr3_aa: CASSLPPLGEAFF; cdr3_nt: TGTGCCAGCAGTCTACCCCCATTGGGTGAAGCTTTCTTT
cdr3_length: 15; d_call: NA; clone_size: NA; j_call: TRBJ1-5; v_call: TRBV5-5; cdr3_aa: CASSFGHQRNQPQHF; cdr3_nt: TGTGCCAGCAGTTTCGGACACCAACGCAATCAGCCCCAGCATTTT
cdr3_length: 11; d_call: NA; clone_size: NA; j_call: TRBJ2-1; v_call: TRBV12-3/TRBV12-4; cdr3_aa: CASRWRDEQFF; cdr3_nt: TGTGCCAGCCGATGGAGGGATGAGCAGTTCTTC
cdr3_length: 13; d_call: TRBD2; clone_size: many; j_call: TRBJ2-7; v_call: TRBV6-6; cdr3_aa: CASEAGGSHEQYF; cdr3_nt: TGTGCCAGCGAAGCGGGGGGAAGCCACGAGCAGTACTTC
cdr3_length: 18; d_call: TRBD1; clone_size: NA; j_call: TRBJ2-1; v_call: TRBV14; cdr3_aa: CASSLSFPDRGAYNEQFF; cdr3_nt: TGTGCCAGCAGCCTCTCCTTTCCGGACAGGGGAGCCTACAATGAGCAGTTCTTC
cdr3_length: 14; d_call: NA; clone_size: few; j_call: TRBJ1-1; v_call: TRBV29-1; cdr3_aa: CSVDEGWMNTEAFF; cdr3_nt: TGCAGCGTTGATGAGGGGTGGATGAACACTGAAGCTTTCTTT
cdr3_length: 16; d_call: TRBD2; clone_size: many; j_call: TRBJ2-7; v_call: TRBV27; cdr3_aa: CASRPGLAGPLPEQYF; cdr3_nt: TGTGCCAGCAGACCGGGACTAGCGGGCCCGCTCCCCGAGCAGTACTTC
cdr3_length: 16; d_call: NA; clone_size: NA; j_call: TRBJ2-3; v_call: TRBV7-6; cdr3_aa: CASRLEPGPLTDTQYF; cdr3_nt: TGTGCCAGCAGATTAGAACCGGGACCGCTCACAGATACGCAGTATTTT
cdr3_length: 12; d_call: NA; clone_size: many; j_call: TRBJ2-7; v_call: TRBV7-9; cdr3_aa: CASSLPGAEQYF; cdr3_nt: TGTGCCAGCAGCCTCCCGGGGGCTGAGCAGTACTTC
cdr3_length: 13; d_call: NA; clone_size: NA; j_call: TRBJ2-7; v_call: TRBV5-1; cdr3_aa: CASRIRSDYVQYF; cdr3_nt: TGCGCCAGCAGGATCAGATCGGACTACGTGCAGTACTTC
cdr3_length: 17; d_call: TRBD1; clone_size: few; j_call: TRBJ1-1; v_call: TRBV6-6; cdr3_aa: CASSYFPGDRENTEAFF; cdr3_nt: TGTGCCAGCAGTTACTTCCCCGGGGACAGGGAGAACACTGAAGCTTTCTTT
cdr3_length: 14; d_call: NA; clone_size: many; j_call: TRBJ1-1; v_call: TRBV7-9; cdr3_aa: CASSFGTLNTEAFF; cdr3_nt: TGTGCCAGCAGCTTTGGGACACTGAACACTGAAGCTTTCTTT
cdr3_length: 15; d_call: NA; clone_size: many; j_call: TRBJ2-2; v_call: TRBV7-2; cdr3_aa: CASSFDGSNTGELFF; cdr3_nt: TGTGCCAGCAGCTTTGACGGGTCGAACACCGGGGAGCTGTTTTTT
cdr3_length: 11; d_call: NA; clone_size: NA; j_call: TRBJ1-1; v_call: TRBV20-1; cdr3_aa: CSASSDTEAFF; cdr3_nt: TGCAGTGCTAGCTCCGACACTGAAGCTTTCTTT
cdr3_length: 15; d_call: NA; clone_size: NA; j_call: TRBJ2-5; v_call: TRBV5-1; cdr3_aa: CASSPNGGPRETQYF; cdr3_nt: TGCGCCAGCAGCCCAAACGGGGGCCCCCGGGAGACCCAGTACTTC
cdr3_length: 15; d_call: NA; clone_size: many; j_call: TRBJ2-1; v_call: TRBV7-8; cdr3_aa: CASSGRDGRQNEQFF; cdr3_nt: TGTGCCAGCAGCGGCCGGGACGGAAGGCAGAATGAGCAGTTCTTC
cdr3_length: 17; d_call: TRBD2; clone_size: many; j_call: TRBJ2-2; v_call: TRBV6-2/TRBV6-3; cdr3_aa: CASISASGDAGAGELFF; cdr3_nt: TGTGCCAGCATATCGGCTAGCGGGGATGCAGGGGCCGGGGAGCTGTTTTTT
cdr3_length: 15; d_call: NA; clone_size: few; j_call: TRBJ2-2; v_call: TRBV12-3/TRBV12-4; cdr3_aa: CASTGRGPNTGELFF; cdr3_nt: TGTGCCAGCACAGGCAGGGGACCGAACACCGGGGAGCTGTTTTTT
cdr3_length: 16; d_call: NA; clone_size: many; j_call: TRBJ2-1; v_call: TRBV7-2; cdr3_aa: CASSLHSGSSYNEQFF; cdr3_nt: TGTGCCAGCAGCTTACATTCGGGGAGCTCCTACAATGAGCAGTTCTTC
cdr3_length: 17; d_call: TRBD1; clone_size: few; j_call: TRBJ2-2; v_call: TRBV7-8; cdr3_aa: CASSLPRDRGNTGELFF; cdr3_nt: TGTGCCAGCAGCTTACCCCGGGACAGGGGGAACACCGGGGAGCTGTTTTTT
cdr3_length: 16; d_call: TRBD1; clone_size: few; j_call: TRBJ2-4; v_call: TRBV29-1; cdr3_aa: CSVEGGTGPEGDIQYF; cdr3_nt: TGCAGCGTTGAAGGTGGGACAGGGCCCGAAGGGGACATTCAGTACTTC
cdr3_length: 18; d_call: TRBD1; clone_size: NA; j_call: TRBJ2-3; v_call: TRBV20-1; cdr3_aa: CSARDWGRGRLATDTQYF; cdr3_nt: TGCAGTGCTAGAGATTGGGGCAGGGGGCGTCTTGCGACAGATACGCAGTATTTT
cdr3_length: 14; d_call: NA; clone_size: NA; j_call: TRBJ2-1; v_call: TRBV20-1; cdr3_aa: CSAKDASSYNEQFF; cdr3_nt: TGCAGTGCTAAGGACGCAAGCTCCTACAATGAGCAGTTCTTC
cdr3_length: 15; d_call: NA; clone_size: many; j_call: TRBJ2-3; v_call: TRBV7-6; cdr3_aa: CASSLWGERTDTQYF; cdr3_nt: TGTGCCAGCAGCCTATGGGGGGAGCGCACAGATACGCAGTATTTT
cdr3_length: 17; d_call: TRBD2; clone_size: few; j_call: TRBJ2-3; v_call: TRBV28; cdr3_aa: CASNFGLLSGGRNTQYF; cdr3_nt: TGTGCCAGCAATTTCGGGCTTCTCAGCGGGGGGAGAAATACGCAGTATTTT
cdr3_length: 15; d_call: NA; clone_size: NA; j_call: TRBJ1-2; v_call: TRBV10-2; cdr3_aa: CASRAGWSTNYGYTF; cdr3_nt: TGCGCCAGCAGGGCAGGGTGGTCTACGAACTATGGCTACACCTTC
cdr3_length: 14; d_call: NA; clone_size: NA; j_call: TRBJ1-6; v_call: TRBV7-3; cdr3_aa: CASSLGRNNSPLHF; cdr3_nt: TGTGCCAGCAGCTTAGGGCGGAATAATTCACCCCTCCACTTT
cdr3_length: 17; d_call: TRBD1; clone_size: many; j_call: TRBJ2-4; v_call: TRBV28; cdr3_aa: CASRTFRQGDPKNIQYF; cdr3_nt: TGTGCCAGCAGGACTTTCCGACAGGGGGATCCCAAAAACATTCAGTACTTC